Described below is a single TCR beta chain sequence and its context. The data were obtained in a study of blood T cell repertoires in COVID-19. About the study: The United States, Italy and Spain were the sources of the acute and convalescent COVID-19 samples. Nucleic acid was either cDNA or gDNA, and it came from T cells, B-cell-depleted T cells, or PBMCs.

How the authors handled the data: Amplification of reference gene primers provided the estimated nucleated cell counts. Sequencing used immunoSEQ multiplex PCR; TCRdb keeps in-frame clones, though not all of them. The V and J calls and the clone size are those of that table, but D and trimming were determined from the DNA. The data show more than 200,000 clones, more than 70% seen once. Germline values: CDR1 SGHRS, CDR2 YFSETQ. Trimming took off 4 bases at V and 7 bases at J, with 21 bases between the two ends. The CDR3 sequence is 15 residues long. Sequenced sample: peripheral blood. The chain joins TRBV5-1 to TRBJ2-7; D unclear. The origin of this receptor is a man aged 35 to 55 with active or convalescent COVID-19. The CDR3 DNA reads as TGCGCCAGCAGCGCACTTCCCCAAGGCCCGGAGGAGCAGTACTTC. Protein: CASSALPQGPEEQYF.